This TCR beta chain comes out of a study of cytomegalovirus exposure and HLA in healthy donors. 13 Jbeta primers and 60 Vbeta primers were used for the PCR. Libraries were prepared by immunoSEQ multiplex PCR; TCRdb keeps only in-frame clonotypes and omits some of them. Of roughly 110,000 clones detected, around two thirds appear once; the ten largest clones hold about 2%. The CDR3 length is 15 residues. CDR1 is MNHEY and CDR2 is SMNVEV in the germline V gene (reference sequence). Between the trimmed V and J ends, which lost 3 bases and 6 bases, there was a span of 15 bases. General study results and limits: Most likely, a cluster of highly shared sequence variants arose as a sequencing artifact. Overall, roughly 170 TCR beta chains were annotated as cytomegalovirus-associated. One later analysis reportedly identified an Asian-associated ancestry cluster that showed fewer N-insertions than the roughly 620-donor mean. TCR beta sequences reportedly predicted the HLA-A and HLA-B alleles of most subjects accurately.

This clone was detected only once. No antigen is known for it. The chain carries TRBV27 and TRBJ1-5, with D tentatively TRBD1 (6 bases). This receptor was obtained from a human donor in good health. The material sequenced was PBMCs. In DNA form, the CDR3 reads TGTGCCAGCAGTTTGGGCAGGGGATTGGGTCAGCCCCAGCATTTT. Its protein product is CASSLGRGLGQPQHF.